This entry features one T cell receptor (beta chain) sequence. This CDR3 has 15 amino acids. CDR1 and CDR2 from the germline V gene are MNHNS and SASEGT. V was pared by 8 bases and J by 0 bases, with 13 bases between. The sample is drawn from a study of beta chain features in type 1 diabetes. Expressed TCRB transcripts were sequenced because the entire RNA isolate underwent reverse transcription. Profiling relied on immunoSEQ multiplex PCR, and the TCRdb table lists in-frame clones only, not all of them. The data show about 300,000 clones, with 7.5% to 9.5% seen just once and 1% held by the top ten. The sample consisted of central memory CD4+ T cells from blood. The rearrangement uses TRBV6-1 and TRBJ1-4; D gene unclear. The TCR comes from a woman between 18 and 30 years old in good health. The CDR3 loop reads CASRPGGATNEKLFF. The CDR3 nucleotides read TGTGCCAGCCGGCCGGGCGGGGCAACTAATGAAAAACTGTTTTTT.